Following are 11 T cell receptor beta chains from one sample sequenced in a study of Graves' ophthalmopathy and Graves' hyperthyroidism. The study amplified TCR beta CDR3 regions using RNA transcripts. An initial RT-PCR round employing HTBI primers preceded a second-round multiplex PCR. TCRdb recomputed calls from the multiplex PCR reads with MiXCR, one row per CDR3 protein. Of about 1.1 million distinct CDR3 sequences listed, roughly 35% are singletons. The sequencing input was peripheral blood or thyroid tissue (not recorded which). These receptors were obtained from an adult man with Graves' hyperthyroidism.

This clonotype was recorded at least ten times. V gene TRBV12-3 or TRBV12-4 combines with J gene TRBJ1-2, with TRBD1 as a possible D gene (6 bases). V shed 4 bases and J shed 0 bases, with 18 bases lying between them. This CDR3 spans 17 amino acids. CDR3 region: CASSSRRTDQTNYGYTF. DNA of the CDR3: TGTGCCAGCAGTTCCCGACGGACAGATCAGACTAACTATGGCTACACCTTC.

V usage is TRBV6-5 and J usage is TRBJ1-1, with D perhaps matching TRBD1 (5 bases). CDR1 and CDR2 from the germline V gene are MNHEY and SVGAGI. CDR3 length: 14 amino acids. V was trimmed by 0 bases and J by 4 bases, leaving 9 bases between them. The CDR3 region is CASSYSDSTTEAFF. CDR3 coding DNA: TGTGCCAGCAGTTACTCCGACAGTACCACTGAAGCTTTCTTT.

This clonotype was detected many times. The chain couples TRBV7-8 to TRBJ2-2, with a weak D call TRBD2 (6 bases). V shed 1 base and J shed 4 bases, with 10 bases lying between them. Germline V gene data show CDR1 as SGHVS and CDR2 as FQNEAQ. CDR3 size: 15 residues. DNA for the CDR3: TGTGCCAGCAGCTTAGTGGGGGGAGCCACCGGGGAGCTGTTTTTT. It encodes CASSLVGGATGELFF.

The rearrangement uses TRBV6-5 and TRBJ2-7, with D unclear. CDR3 length: 14 residues. Germline V gives CDR1 MNHEY, CDR2 SVGAGI. Trimming shortened V by 10 bases and J by 2 bases, and 18 bases separated the two germline ends. The CDR3 coding sequence is TGTGCCACGCAAGCCCCGAACAGACCCTACGAGCAGTACTTC. This codes for CATQAPNRPYEQYF.

Many counts were recorded for this clonotype. The chain couples TRBV6-6 to TRBJ1-2, with 7 bases lining up with TRBD1. The CDR3 has 14 amino acids. V shed 2 bases, J shed 2 bases, and the junction held 2 bases outside the gene matches. Germline V CDR1 and CDR2: MNHNY, SVGAGI (reference sequence). The CDR3 DNA reads as TGTGCCAGCAGTTACAAGGGACAGAACTATGGCTACACCTTC. Translated, it gives CASSYKGQNYGYTF.

This chain links TRBV25-1 with TRBJ2-1, with 8 bases lining up with TRBD1. The germline CDR1 and CDR2 sequences are MGHDK and SYGVNS. V lost 3 bases to trimming and J lost 3 bases; unmatched junction nucleotides: 10. There are 17 residues in the CDR3. CDR3 in amino acids: CASSDYPGTGNYNEQFF. CDR3 nucleotide sequence: TGTGCCAGCAGTGACTACCCCGGGACAGGAAACTACAATGAGCAGTTCTTC.

The rearrangement links TRBV28 to TRBJ2-7, with D maybe TRBD1 (5 bases). Trimming cost V 4 bases and J 2 bases, with 18 bases left between them. The CDR3 loop spans 16 amino acids. Germline V gene lookup returns CDR1 MDHEN and CDR2 SYDVKM. The CDR3 loop reads CASSSLRTTATYEQYF. The CDR3 DNA follows: TGTGCCAGCAGTTCCTTGAGGACAACTGCGACCTACGAGCAGTACTTC.

This clonotype was counted at least ten times. The V and J genes are TRBV20-1 and TRBJ1-4; D remains ambiguous. Trimming took 4 bases from V and 11 from J, leaving 14 bases between them. CDR3 length: 12 residues. Germline V gives CDR1 DFQATT, CDR2 SNEGSKA (reference sequence). The CDR3 coding sequence is TGCAGTGCTACCCCCGCACTGGGCAAACTGTTTTTT. Its translation is CSATPALGKLFF.

Many counts were recorded for this clonotype. J is TRBJ2-5 and V is TRBV20-1; 7 bases agree with TRBD2. V lost 5 bases to trimming and J lost 2 bases; unmatched junction nucleotides: 11. The CDR3 runs 15 residues. The germline V gene encodes CDR1 DFQATT and CDR2 SNEGSKA (reference sequence). The CDR3 spells CSAAQPGGNQETQYF. The CDR3, as DNA: TGCAGTGCTGCTCAACCGGGGGGTAATCAAGAGACCCAGTACTTC.

Of note for this clonotype: Being one base from a much bigger clone, this may be a read error. The chain employs TRBV4-3 and TRBJ1-2, with D perhaps matching TRBD1 (5 bases). CDR1 is LGHNA and CDR2 is YSLEER in the germline V gene. This CDR3 is 13 amino acids long. Here the CDR3 reads CVSSQDGAGGYTF. The CDR3, as DNA: TGCGTCAGCAGCCAAGACGGGGCCGGGGGCTACACCTTC.

The V and J genes are TRBV7-2 and TRBJ2-7, with D tentatively TRBD1 or TRBD2 (5 bases each). This CDR3 spans 14 amino acids. Germline V gives CDR1 SGHTA, CDR2 FQGNSA. V was cut by 3 bases and J by 6 bases, with 15 bases left in between. CDR3 loop: CASSLGVGEVEQYF. CDR3 coding DNA: TGTGCCAGCAGCTTGGGGGTCGGGGAAGTCGAGCAGTACTTC.